The entry below gives a single T cell receptor (beta chain) sequence along with its context. Additional DNA sequences in this sample encode the identical CDR3. This CDR3 spans 14 amino acids. V lost 0 bases, J lost 5 bases, and 4 bases stayed unmatched. Per germline, CDR1 SGHRS and CDR2 YFSETQ. This record comes from a study of blood T cell repertoires in COVID-19. About the study: Acute-phase and convalescent COVID-19 samples originated in the United States, Italy and Spain.

Sequencing was performed with immunoSEQ multiplex PCR; in TCRdb, only in-frame clones are kept and a portion is missing. The profile shows some 180,000 clones, 82% of them singletons. Patients of the Seattle cohort, enrolled during active infection, were followed longitudinally. Sequencing input: peripheral blood. This receptor was obtained from an older woman with COVID-19, enrolled during active disease. V and J are TRBV5-1 and TRBJ2-5, with 7 bases identical to TRBD1. CDR3 sequence: CASSLGGGRETQYF. In DNA, the CDR3 is TGCGCCAGCAGCTTGGGAGGGGGCAGGGAGACCCAGTACTTC.